These 28 T cell receptor beta chains were sequenced from one sample in a study of blood T cell repertoires in COVID-19. Clones were sequenced by immunoSEQ multiplex PCR, and TCRdb holds only the in-frame ones, with some missing. The table has approximately 350,000 clones, approximately 86% seen once. Material for sequencing was peripheral blood. The receptors were gathered from a woman aged 60 to 75 with COVID-19, enrolled during active disease.

The chain has TRBV2 and TRBJ1-2; no reliable D call. Germline CDR1 is SNHLY and CDR2 is FYNNEI. The CDR3 has 11 residues. Trimming removed 8 bases at V and 3 bases at J, with 7 bases between. The CDR3 DNA sequence: TGTGCCAGCGGTAGCCACTATGGCTACACCTTC. It specifies CASGSHYGYTF. The whole variable domain, remainder taken from reference TRBV2 and TRBJ1-2, is EPEVTQTPSHQVTQMGQEVILRCVPISNHLYFYWYRQILGQKVEFLVSFYNNEISEKSEIFDDQFSVERPDGSNFTLKIRSTKLEDSAMYFCASGSHYGYTFGSGTRLTVV.

The chain couples TRBV27 to TRBJ2-3; maybe TRBD1 (6 bases). The CDR3 totals 17 residues. Germline CDR1 is MNHEY and CDR2 is SMNVEV (reference sequence). V was shortened by 2 bases and J by 0 bases, with 15 bases between the two germline ends. CDR3 loop: CASSLKGQITSTDTQYF. CDR3 nucleotide sequence: TGTGCCAGCAGTTTAAAGGGACAAATTACTAGCACAGATACGCAGTATTTT.

The chain uses TRBV7-2 and TRBJ2-3; 9 nucleotides agree with TRBD2. This CDR3 region has 15 residues. Germline V lookup: CDR1 SGHTA, CDR2 FQGNSA. After removal of 1 base from V and 4 bases from J, the junction contained 3 bases not matched to a gene. The CDR3 DNA follows: TGTGCCAGCAGCTTAGGGCGGGGGGGACCAGATACGCAGTATTTT. Encoded protein: CASSLGRGGPDTQYF.

This chain uses TRBV4-2 with TRBJ2-6; no definite D call. V lost 1 base to trimming and J lost 0 bases, with 10 bases between them. The CDR3 runs to 17 residues. Germline V lookup: CDR1 LGHNA, CDR2 YNFKEQ. The CDR3, as DNA: TGTGCCAGCAGCCAAGGAAGCTCCGACTCTGGGGCCAACGTCCTGACTTTC. It encodes CASSQGSSDSGANVLTF.

This chain uses TRBV11-1 with TRBJ2-2; D unresolved. The germline CDR1 and CDR2 sequences are SGHAT and FQDESV (reference sequence). The CDR3 loop spans 15 amino acids. Trimming removed 3 bases from V and 3 bases from J, with 11 bases in between. The CDR3: CASSFAAPDTGELFF. As DNA, the CDR3 is TGTGCCAGCAGCTTTGCCGCCCCGGACACCGGGGAGCTGTTTTTT.

V usage is TRBV23-1 and J usage is TRBJ2-5, with 9 bases identical to TRBD2. TRBV23-1 qualifies as an ORF whose function is uncertain. V lost 0 bases, J lost 5 bases, and 13 bases stayed unmatched. This CDR3 contains 18 residues. CDR3 nucleotides: TGCGCCAGCAGTCAATCAGCGGGGGGAGCTCCTAGAAGGGAGACCCAGTACTTC. It is translated as CASSQSAGGAPRRETQYF.

The V and J genes are TRBV15 and TRBJ2-5; 8 bases are a match to TRBD2. The CDR3 has 15 amino acids. V lost 5 bases, J lost 1 base, and 6 bases stayed unmatched. Germline V gene sequence: CDR1 LNHNV, CDR2 YYDKDF (reference sequence). The CDR3 nucleotides read TGTGCCACCAGCCCCCGGCGGGGGGCCCAAGAGACCCAGTACTTC. Translation gives CATSPRRGAQETQYF.

This chain joins TRBV19 and TRBJ2-7, with D possibly being TRBD1 (5 bases). The germline V and J ends were trimmed by 2 bases and 6 bases, with 11 bases remaining between them. The V gene's germline CDR1 is LNHDA and CDR2 SQIVND (reference sequence). The length of the CDR3 is 13 residues. CDR3 sequence (DNA): TGTGCCAGTAGTATACAGGGATCAGGCGAGCAGTACTTC. This encodes CASSIQGSGEQYF.

This chain connects TRBV9 to TRBJ1-2, with 7 bases that match TRBD1. V shed 5 bases and J 6 bases; nucleotides not matched to a gene: 10. CDR3 length: 14 residues. Germline V CDR1 and CDR2: SGDLS, YYNGEE. CDR3 DNA: TGTGCCAGCAGTGATATCAGGGGGGCGGATGGCTACACCTTC. As protein: CASSDIRGADGYTF.

This CDR3 reads CASSRTGVGYEQYF. CDR3 coding DNA: TGTGCCAGTAGTCGGACAGGGGTGGGTTACGAGCAGTACTTC. The chain joins TRBV19 to TRBJ2-7; 9 bases are a match to TRBD1. Germline assignment: CDR1 LNHDA and CDR2 SQIVND (reference sequence). The CDR3 extends over 14 amino acids. The V and J ends lost 5 bases and 4 bases, in that order; junction bases with no gene match: 6.

The chain combines TRBV13 with TRBJ2-2; TRBD1 agrees at 10 bases. V lost 8 bases to trimming and J lost 3 bases; unmatched junction nucleotides: 6. The CDR3 consists of 15 residues. The germline gives CDR1 PRHDT, CDR2 FYEKMQ (reference sequence). CDR3 DNA sequence: TGTGCCAGCCGAGACAGGGGGCAAGACACCGGGGAGCTGTTTTTT. This sequence encodes CASRDRGQDTGELFF. Based on the CDR3 plus reference TRBV13 and TRBJ2-2, the full variable domain is AAGVIQSPRHLIKEKRETATLKCYPIPRHDTVYWYQQGPGQDPQFLISFYEKMQSDKGSIPDRFSAQQFSDYHSELNMSSLELGDSALYFCASRDRGQDTGELFFGEGSRLTVL.

The V call is TRBV5-1, the J call TRBJ2-7; 10 bases align to TRBD2. There are 16 residues in the CDR3. From germline, CDR1 is SGHRS and CDR2 YFSETQ. Germline trimming cut 4 bases from V and 3 bases from J; bases unmatched to any gene: 10. The CDR3 region has the DNA TGCGCCAGCAGCCCATCTAGCGGGGGCCGTTACTACGAGCAGTACTTC. Protein: CASSPSSGGRYYEQYF.

The chain carries TRBV6-2 or TRBV6-3 and TRBJ1-1, with a possible D match to TRBD1 (5 bases). CDR1 and CDR2 from the germline V gene are MNHEY and SVGEGT. The length of the CDR3 is 16 residues. Trimming removed 6 bases from V and 3 bases from J, with 20 bases in between. Here the CDR3 reads CASSHSGGRAYTEAFF. The CDR3 DNA reads TGTGCCAGCAGCCACTCGGGGGGGAGAGCCTACACTGAAGCTTTCTTT.

The rearrangement links TRBV19 to TRBJ2-1; unclear D gene. The CDR3 is 13 amino acids. The V and J ends lost 3 bases and 5 bases respectively, with 8 bases between them. The germline V gene has CDR1 LNHDA and CDR2 SQIVND (reference sequence). The CDR3 sequence is CASSMRPNNEQFF. CDR3 in DNA: TGTGCCAGTAGTATGAGGCCCAACAATGAGCAGTTCTTC.

This clone came up once. The chain combines TRBV9 with TRBJ1-3; D unresolved. V was trimmed by 1 base and J by 0 bases, leaving 5 bases between them. Germline assignment: CDR1 SGDLS and CDR2 YYNGEE. This CDR3 spans 14 amino acids. The CDR3 loop is CASSVPSSGNTIYF. CDR3 in DNA: TGTGCCAGCAGCGTACCGAGCTCTGGAAACACCATATATTTT.

The chain combines TRBV5-5 with TRBJ2-2; 12 nucleotides match TRBD2. The V segment lost 3 bases and the J segment 5 bases; nucleotides outside the gene matches: 5. The CDR3 loop spans 16 amino acids. Germline CDR1 reads SGHKS; CDR2 reads YYEKEE (reference sequence). CDR3 residues: CASSSLAGGKTGELFF. DNA for the CDR3: TGTGCCAGCAGCTCACTAGCGGGGGGTAAAACCGGGGAGCTGTTTTTT.

The chain uses TRBV2 and TRBJ1-2; D remains ambiguous. Trimming took 5 bases from V and 9 from J, leaving 19 bases between them. This CDR3 contains 14 residues. Germline V gene data show CDR1 as SNHLY and CDR2 as FYNNEI. This chain's CDR3 is CASSLDYSGDSYTF. CDR3 sequence (DNA): TGTGCCAGCAGTTTGGACTACAGTGGGGATAGCTACACCTTC.

The chain links TRBV5-1 to TRBJ1-3, with D possibly matching TRBD1 (5 bases). The CDR3 contains 16 residues. The ends were cut back, 0 bases at V and 3 bases at J, with 13 bases in the middle. Per the germline V gene, CDR1 is SGHRS and CDR2 is YFSETQ. DNA for the CDR3: TGCGCCAGCAGCTTGGAGGCAGGGAAGTATGGAAACACCATATATTTT. It is translated as CASSLEAGKYGNTIYF.

The rearrangement uses TRBV12-3 or TRBV12-4 and TRBJ2-7; 7 bases match TRBD2. Trimming removed 3 bases from V and 4 bases from J; junction bases left unmatched: 3. This CDR3 region has 13 residues. The CDR3 DNA follows: TGTGCCAGCAGTTTCCTGGGGGGGTACGAGCAGTACTTC. Protein product: CASSFLGGYEQYF.

The V gene is TRBV27, the J gene TRBJ1-2; weak D call: TRBD1 (6 bases). The germline gives CDR1 MNHEY, CDR2 SMNVEV (reference sequence). V lost 5 bases, J lost 4 bases, and 14 bases lay in between. This CDR3 spans 14 amino acids. The CDR3 loop is CASSPLRGFYGYTF. The CDR3 bases are TGTGCCAGCAGTCCCCTCAGGGGATTCTATGGCTACACCTTC.

The chain is built from TRBV5-1 and TRBJ2-1, with a weak D call TRBD1 (5 bases). Trimming took 5 bases from V and 9 from J, leaving 15 bases between them. The CDR3 spans 13 residues. Germline assignment: CDR1 SGHRS and CDR2 YFSETQ. The CDR3 DNA follows: TGCGCCAGCAGACCCCTAGGAAGGGGTGAGCAGTTCTTC. This translates into CASRPLGRGEQFF.

J is TRBJ1-5 and V is TRBV19, with no clear D. Germline CDR1 is LNHDA and CDR2 is SQIVND (reference sequence). The CDR3 contains 15 residues. V lost 3 bases and J lost 0, with 9 bases in between. CDR3 loop: CASSIAINSNQPQHF. The CDR3 coding sequence is TGTGCCAGTAGTATTGCGATTAATAGCAATCAGCCCCAGCATTTT.

The CDR3 is CATAVTGYSNQPQHF. Written as DNA, the CDR3 is TGTGCCACCGCCGTTACAGGGTATAGCAATCAGCCCCAGCATTTT. The rearrangement links TRBV19 to TRBJ1-5, with D possibly matching TRBD1 (6 bases). Trimming left V 10 bases short and J 0 bases short, with 16 bases between. Germline V gene lookup returns CDR1 LNHDA and CDR2 SQIVND (reference sequence). The CDR3 sequence is 15 residues long.

With regard to this clone: This CDR3 is also generated by other DNA sequences in the sample. The gene calls are TRBV9 and TRBJ2-7; 7 bases are a match to TRBD2. The CDR3 spans 15 residues. Germline CDR1 SGDLS, CDR2 YYNGEE. Germline trimming cut 0 bases from V and 1 base from J; bases unmatched to any gene: 4. The chain's CDR3 is CASSVGGGTSYEQYF. In DNA, the CDR3 is TGTGCCAGCAGCGTAGGGGGGGGAACGTCCTACGAGCAGTACTTC.

This clone turned up a few times. The V call is TRBV7-3, the J call TRBJ2-1, with 11 bases lining up with TRBD2. This CDR3 spans 15 amino acids. With 1 base clipped from V and 10 bases from J, the junction kept 6 bases outside the gene matches. Per germline, CDR1 SGHTA and CDR2 FQGTGA. The chain's CDR3 is CASSLSPSGGLEQFF. The CDR3 nucleotides are TGTGCCAGCAGCTTAAGTCCTAGCGGGGGGCTAGAGCAGTTCTTC.

The rearrangement links TRBV4-1 to TRBJ2-5; possibly TRBD2 for D (6 bases). Trimming took off 2 bases at V and 6 bases at J, with 16 bases between the two ends. The CDR3 has 15 residues. Per the germline V gene, CDR1 is MGHRA and CDR2 is YSYEKL. The CDR3, as DNA: TGCGCCAGCAGCCAACTACCGGGGGTAGTAAAGACCCAGTACTTC. It is translated as CASSQLPGVVKTQYF.

Notes on this clone: The sample contains more than one DNA sequence encoding this CDR3. This chain joins TRBV18 and TRBJ2-1, with D possibly being TRBD1 (6 bases). Germline V lookup: CDR1 KGHSH, CDR2 LQKENI. The CDR3 extends over 15 amino acids. V was pared by 0 bases and J by 0 bases, with 6 bases between. The CDR3 nucleotides are TGTGCCAGCTCACCACCAGGGGGCTCCTACAATGAGCAGTTCTTC. This gives the protein CASSPPGGSYNEQFF.

V gene TRBV4-3 combines with J gene TRBJ1-1; D gene uncertain. The CDR3 runs 12 residues. Germline CDR1 is LGHNA and CDR2 is YSLEER. Trimming took 4 bases from V and 3 from J, leaving 6 bases between them. The CDR3 coding sequence is TGCGCCAGCAGCCTTGGAGACACTGAAGCTTTCTTT. Its translation: CASSLGDTEAFF.